The rows below give T cell receptor beta chains drawn from one sample of a study of blood T cell repertoires in COVID-19. Sequenced by immunoSEQ multiplex PCR; TCRdb stores in-frame clones only, minus some. The sample carries 250,000 to 350,000 clones, 86% recorded once. The material sequenced was peripheral blood. The receptors here all came from a woman aged 25-40 years with active or convalescent COVID-19. Each CDR3 is given with its conserved first and last residue. A D gene is named only where the DNA matches it firmly. Clone size is not always given. Where it is, it says once, few, many or a class for expanded clones.

>TRBD2|TRBV27|once|TRBJ2-3
CASRQRGLAGTDTQYF
TGTGCCAGCAGACAAAGGGGACTAGCGGGCACAGATACGCAGTATTTT
>TRBD1|TRBV25-1|-|TRBJ1-2
CASSLNRGYGYTF
TGTGCCAGCAGCCTCAACAGGGGCTATGGCTACACCTTC
>-|TRBV11-3|once|TRBJ2-2
CASQRPNTGELFF
TGTGCCAGCCAGCGGCCGAACACCGGGGAGCTGTTTTTT
>TRBD1|TRBV6-5|-|TRBJ2-7
CASSSGTGGYEQYF
TGTGCCAGCAGTTCCGGGACAGGGGGGTACGAGCAGTACTTC
>-|TRBV7-8|few|TRBJ2-1
CASSLALSGYNEQFF
TGTGCCAGCAGCTTAGCGCTTTCAGGTTACAATGAGCAGTTCTTC
>-|TRBV6-2/TRBV6-3|-|TRBJ1-2
CASSDSSYGYTF
TGTGCCAGCAGCGACAGTAGTTATGGCTACACCTTC
>TRBD1|TRBV27|-|TRBJ1-2
CASRLTGGFNGYTF
TGTGCCAGCAGACTGACAGGGGGGTTCAATGGCTACACCTTC
>TRBD2|TRBV24-1|once|TRBJ2-3
CATSEKRGNTDTQYF
TGTGCCACCAGTGAAAAGCGGGGGAACACAGATACGCAGTATTTT
>TRBD2|TRBV5-8|-|TRBJ2-1
CASTWRGFSYNEQFF
TGTGCCTCAACCTGGCGGGGGTTTTCCTACAATGAGCAGTTCTTC
>TRBD2|TRBV30|-|TRBJ2-3
CAWSGRGGPADTQYF
TGTGCCTGGAGTGGGCGGGGGGGCCCCGCAGATACGCAGTATTTT
>TRBD1|TRBV2|-|TRBJ1-5
CASSVETGGDQPQHF
TGTGCCAGCAGTGTGGAGACAGGGGGCGATCAGCCCCAGCATTTT
>TRBD1|TRBV7-2|-|TRBJ2-5
CASSSIQGEETQYF
TGTGCCAGCAGCTCAATACAGGGGGAAGAGACCCAGTACTTC
>-|TRBV20-1|-|TRBJ2-7
CSATQAEGQYF
TGCAGTGCTACCCAAGCCGAGGGGCAGTACTTC
>TRBD1|TRBV10-1|-|TRBJ2-7
CASSDRDRHCEQYF
TGCGCCAGCAGTGACCGGGACAGACACTGCGAGCAGTACTTC
>TRBD1|TRBV9|once|TRBJ2-1
CASSAPPGQGLNEQFF
TGTGCCAGCAGCGCGCCCCCGGGACAGGGGTTAAATGAGCAGTTCTTC
>-|TRBV5-1|once|TRBJ1-2
CASSLGPPVGGYGYTF
TGCGCCAGCAGCTTGGGGCCTCCTGTAGGCGGGTATGGCTACACCTTC
>-|TRBV29-1|once|TRBJ1-1
CSVEDGGGGTEAFF
TGCAGCGTTGAGGATGGTGGGGGGGGCACTGAAGCTTTCTTT
>-|TRBV7-9|-|TRBJ1-2
CASSLGYRESRGYTF
TGTGCCAGCAGCTTGGGATACAGGGAGTCGAGGGGCTACACCTTC
>TRBD1|TRBV6-2/TRBV6-3|-|TRBJ1-3
CASSYSSTSGTGENTIYF
TGTGCCAGCAGTTACTCATCGACGAGTGGGACAGGGGAAAACACCATATATTTT
>-|TRBV3-1/TRBV3-2|-|TRBJ2-7
CASSQDSGPQYF
TGTGCCAGCAGCCAAGATTCTGGGCCGCAGTACTTC
>TRBD1|TRBV6-2/TRBV6-3|-|TRBJ2-1
CASSFGTVDNEQFF
TGTGCCAGCAGTTTCGGGACAGTTGACAATGAGCAGTTCTTC
>TRBD2|TRBV18|-|TRBJ2-5
CASSPAGLAGGETQYF
TGTGCCAGCTCACCCGCCGGACTAGCGGGGGGAGAGACCCAGTACTTC
>TRBD2|TRBV19|-|TRBJ2-2
CASSIRLAGNTGELFF
TGTGCCAGTAGTATCCGGCTAGCGGGGAACACCGGGGAGCTGTTTTTT
>-|TRBV18|-|TRBJ1-1
CASSPGQVLGGNTEAFF
TGTGCCAGCTCACCCGGGCAGGTTTTAGGGGGGAACACTGAAGCTTTCTTT
>-|TRBV19|-|TRBJ1-5
CASSIDLGADRDQPQHF
TGTGCCAGTAGTATAGATCTGGGGGCGGACAGAGATCAGCCCCAGCATTTT
>TRBD2|TRBV5-1|-|TRBJ2-1
CASSSDTSALYNEQFF
TGCGCCAGCAGCTCGGATACTAGCGCCCTCTACAATGAGCAGTTCTTC
>-|TRBV9|-|TRBJ2-6
CASSVAGSGANVLTF
TGTGCCAGCAGCGTAGCAGGGTCTGGGGCCAACGTCCTGACTTTC
>-|TRBV6-6|-|TRBJ1-1
CASRGSRDTEAFF
TGTGCCAGCAGAGGATCCAGGGATACTGAAGCTTTCTTT
>TRBD2|TRBV30|-|TRBJ2-2
CAWSVWLAGANTGELFF
TGTGCCTGGAGTGTCTGGTTAGCGGGAGCGAACACCGGGGAGCTGTTTTTT
>-|TRBV29-1|-|TRBJ1-2
CSVDRGTGNTF
TGCAGCGTTGATAGGGGGACCGGGAACACCTTC
>-|TRBV4-1|-|TRBJ1-2
CASSQGPLVYGYTF
TGCGCCAGCAGCCAAGGCCCGTTAGTCTATGGCTACACCTTC
>TRBD1|TRBV7-6|-|TRBJ2-2
CASSRTGLNTGELFF
TGTGCCAGCAGCCGGACAGGACTCAACACCGGGGAGCTGTTTTTT
>TRBD1|TRBV6-5|-|TRBJ2-2
CASSWTGNTGELFF
TGTGCCAGCAGTTGGACAGGGAACACCGGGGAGCTGTTTTTT
>-|TRBV5-1|-|TRBJ2-2
CASSKGQLNTGELFF
TGCGCCAGCAGTAAAGGACAGCTAAACACCGGGGAGCTGTTTTTT
>TRBD2|TRBV7-3|-|TRBJ2-1
CASSFLPSSRGDEQFF
TGTGCCAGCAGCTTCCTCCCGAGTTCACGGGGGGACGAGCAGTTCTTC
>-|TRBV19|-|TRBJ2-3
CASREEAWGTDTQYF
TGTGCCAGTAGGGAGGAGGCGTGGGGCACAGATACGCAGTATTTT
>TRBD1|TRBV19|-|TRBJ1-4
CASTRTGLGSEKLFF
TGTGCCAGTACCAGGACAGGGCTAGGATCTGAAAAACTGTTTTTT
>-|TRBV28|-|TRBJ1-4
CASSLWASTTNEKLFF
TGTGCCAGCAGTTTATGGGCCTCCACAACTAATGAAAAACTGTTTTTT
>TRBD1|TRBV5-5|once|TRBJ2-7
CASRRSTGEDEQYF
TGTGCCAGCAGACGTTCAACAGGGGAAGACGAGCAGTACTTC
>-|TRBV7-8|-|TRBJ1-1
CASSLVFPGSEAFF
TGTGCCAGCAGCTTAGTATTCCCAGGGTCCGAGGCTTTCTTT
>TRBD2|TRBV5-4|once|TRBJ2-5
CASSRAGDQETQYF
TGTGCCAGCAGCCGGGCGGGGGATCAAGAGACCCAGTACTTC
>TRBD1|TRBV18|-|TRBJ1-1
CASSRRGTGDDTEAFF
TGTGCCAGCTCACGGAGGGGGACAGGGGACGACACTGAAGCTTTCTTT